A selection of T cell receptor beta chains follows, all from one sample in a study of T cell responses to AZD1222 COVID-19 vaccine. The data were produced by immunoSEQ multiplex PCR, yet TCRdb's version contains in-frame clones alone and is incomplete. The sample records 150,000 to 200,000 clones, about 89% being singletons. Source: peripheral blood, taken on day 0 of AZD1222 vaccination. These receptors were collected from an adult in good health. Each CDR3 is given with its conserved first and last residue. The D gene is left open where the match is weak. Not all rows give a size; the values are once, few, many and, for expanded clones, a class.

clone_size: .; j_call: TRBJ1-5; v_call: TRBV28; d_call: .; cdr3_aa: CASSFDDRQPQHF; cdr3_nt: TGTGCCAGCAGTTTTGACGACCGTCAGCCCCAGCATTTT
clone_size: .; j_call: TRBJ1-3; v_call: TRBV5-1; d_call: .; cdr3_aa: CASSLTGTLSGNTIYF; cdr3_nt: TGCGCCAGCAGCTTGACAGGGACACTCTCTGGAAACACCATATATTTT
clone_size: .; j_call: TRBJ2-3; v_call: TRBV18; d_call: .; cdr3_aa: CASSPREGGTDTQYF; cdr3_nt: TGTGCCAGCTCACCACGAGAGGGTGGCACAGATACGCAGTATTTT
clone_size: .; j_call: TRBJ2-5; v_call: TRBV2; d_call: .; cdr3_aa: CASTLGLQETQYF; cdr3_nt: TGTGCCAGCACCCTGGGTCTACAAGAGACCCAGTACTTC
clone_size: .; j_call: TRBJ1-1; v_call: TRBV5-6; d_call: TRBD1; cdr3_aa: CASSFGDRSNTEAFF; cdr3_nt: TGTGCCAGCAGCTTTGGGGACAGGTCGAACACTGAAGCTTTCTTT
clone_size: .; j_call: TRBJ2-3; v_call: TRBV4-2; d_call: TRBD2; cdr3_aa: CASSQGASGTTDTQYF; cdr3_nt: TGTGCCAGCAGCCAAGGGGCTAGCGGAACCACAGATACGCAGTATTTT
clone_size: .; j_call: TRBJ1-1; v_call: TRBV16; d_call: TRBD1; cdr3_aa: CASSQPRPQGAGEAFF; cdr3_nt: TGTGCCAGCAGCCAACCCCGGCCACAGGGGGCCGGTGAAGCTTTCTTT
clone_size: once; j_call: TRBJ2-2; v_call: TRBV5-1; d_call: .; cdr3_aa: CASSPGSANTGELFF; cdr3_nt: TGCGCCAGCAGCCCGGGGTCGGCGAACACCGGGGAGCTGTTTTTT
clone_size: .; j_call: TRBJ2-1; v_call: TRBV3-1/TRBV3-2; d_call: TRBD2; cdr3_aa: CASSLRSTGGPDEQFF; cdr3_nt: TGTGCCAGCAGCCTCCGGTCGACGGGGGGGCCGGATGAGCAGTTCTTC
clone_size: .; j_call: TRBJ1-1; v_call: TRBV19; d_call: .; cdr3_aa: CASSIGSRVPEAFF; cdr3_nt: TGTGCCAGTAGTATAGGTTCCAGGGTACCTGAAGCTTTCTTT
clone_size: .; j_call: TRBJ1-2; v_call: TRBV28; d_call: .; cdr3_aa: CAVTPADYGYTF; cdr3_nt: TGTGCCGTCACCCCCGCGGACTATGGCTACACCTTC
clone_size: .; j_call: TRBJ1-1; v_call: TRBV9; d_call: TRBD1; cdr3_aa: CASTGQGGRTEAFF; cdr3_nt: TGTGCCAGCACCGGACAGGGTGGGAGAACTGAAGCTTTCTTT
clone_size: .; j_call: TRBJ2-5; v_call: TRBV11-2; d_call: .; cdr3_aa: CASSRTGETQYF; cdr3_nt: TGTGCCAGCAGCCGAACCGGGGAGACCCAGTACTTC
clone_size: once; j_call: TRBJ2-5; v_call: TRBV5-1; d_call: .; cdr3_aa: CASSPASVGGETQYF; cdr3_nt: TGCGCCAGCAGCCCTGCCTCCGTAGGGGGAGAGACCCAGTACTTC
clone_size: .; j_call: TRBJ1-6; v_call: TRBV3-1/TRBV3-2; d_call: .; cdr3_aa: CASSQDGSLSYNSPLHF; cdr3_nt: TGTGCCAGCAGCCAAGACGGCAGTCTCTCCTATAATTCACCCCTCCACTTT
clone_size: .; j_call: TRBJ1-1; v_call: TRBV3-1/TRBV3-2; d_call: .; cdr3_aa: CASSPGNTEAFF; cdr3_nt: TGTGCCAGCTCCCCAGGGAACACTGAAGCTTTCTTT
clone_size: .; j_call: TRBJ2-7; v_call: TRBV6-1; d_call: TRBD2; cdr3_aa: CASSESGGREQYF; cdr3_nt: TGTGCCAGCAGTGAATCGGGGGGGCGAGAGCAGTACTTC
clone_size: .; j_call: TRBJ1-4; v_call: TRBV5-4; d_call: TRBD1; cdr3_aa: CASSWGTGLGEKLFF; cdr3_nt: TGTGCCAGCAGCTGGGGGACAGGCTTAGGGGAAAAACTGTTTTTT
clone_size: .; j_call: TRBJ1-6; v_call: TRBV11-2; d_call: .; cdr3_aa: CASSFEGTSPLHF; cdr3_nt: TGTGCCAGCAGCTTTGAGGGGACTTCACCCCTCCACTTT
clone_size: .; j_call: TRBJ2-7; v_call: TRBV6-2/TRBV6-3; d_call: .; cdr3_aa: CASSTPAEGSYEQYF; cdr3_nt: TGTGCCAGCAGCACCCCGGCGGAGGGGAGCTACGAGCAGTACTTC
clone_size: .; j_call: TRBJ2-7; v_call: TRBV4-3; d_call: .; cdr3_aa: CASSQDRGRYEQYF; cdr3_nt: TGCGCCAGCAGCCAAGACAGGGGACGCTACGAGCAGTACTTC
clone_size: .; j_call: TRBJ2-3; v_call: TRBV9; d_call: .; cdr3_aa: CASSVAGDTQYF; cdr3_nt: TGTGCCAGCAGCGTAGCTGGGGATACGCAGTATTTT
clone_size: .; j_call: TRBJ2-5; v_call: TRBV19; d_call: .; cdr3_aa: CASSGGRGGGETQYF; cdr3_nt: TGTGCCAGTAGTGGAGGCAGGGGGGGAGGCGAGACCCAGTACTTC
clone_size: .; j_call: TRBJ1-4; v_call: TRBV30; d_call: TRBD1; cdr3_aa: CAWNPPGTVNEKLFF; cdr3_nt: TGTGCCTGGAACCCCCCCGGGACAGTAAATGAAAAACTGTTTTTT
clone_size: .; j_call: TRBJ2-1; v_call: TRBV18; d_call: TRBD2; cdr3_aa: CASSLSASGYNEQFF; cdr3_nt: TGTGCCAGCTCACTTTCGGCTAGCGGTTACAATGAGCAGTTCTTC
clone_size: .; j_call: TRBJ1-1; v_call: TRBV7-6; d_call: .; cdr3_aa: CASSLSRGGTEAFF; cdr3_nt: TGTGCCAGCAGCTTGAGTCGGGGAGGCACTGAAGCTTTCTTT
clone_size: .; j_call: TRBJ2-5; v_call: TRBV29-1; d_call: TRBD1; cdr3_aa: CSVEGQGHQETQYF; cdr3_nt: TGCAGCGTTGAAGGACAGGGCCACCAAGAGACCCAGTACTTC
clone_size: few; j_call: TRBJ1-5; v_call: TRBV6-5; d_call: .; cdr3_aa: CASSMAGNQPQHF; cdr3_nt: TGTGCCAGCAGCATGGCAGGCAATCAGCCCCAGCATTTT
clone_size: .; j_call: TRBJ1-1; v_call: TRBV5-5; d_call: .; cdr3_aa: CASSLGRGTEAFF; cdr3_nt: TGTGCCAGCAGCTTGGGTCGGGGCACTGAAGCTTTCTTT
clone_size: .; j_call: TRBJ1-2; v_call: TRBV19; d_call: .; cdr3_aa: CASSRGPEGRYGYTF; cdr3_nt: TGTGCCAGTAGTCGAGGACCCGAAGGACGCTATGGCTACACCTTC
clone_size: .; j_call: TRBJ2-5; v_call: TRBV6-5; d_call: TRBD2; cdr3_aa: CASSQTSGRSETQYF; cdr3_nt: TGTGCCAGCAGTCAGACTAGCGGGAGATCGGAGACCCAGTACTTC
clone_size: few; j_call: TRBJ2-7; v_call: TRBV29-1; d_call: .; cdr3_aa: CSVDLRGGEQYF; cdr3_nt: TGCAGCGTTGATCTCAGGGGAGGGGAGCAGTACTTC
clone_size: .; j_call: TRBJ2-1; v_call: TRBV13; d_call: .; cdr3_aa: CASSAQGDGGYEQFF; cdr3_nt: TGTGCCAGCAGCGCCCAGGGAGATGGGGGGTATGAGCAGTTCTTC
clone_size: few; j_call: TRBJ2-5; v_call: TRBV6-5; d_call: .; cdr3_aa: CASTSWETQYF; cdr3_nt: TGTGCCAGCACCAGCTGGGAGACCCAGTACTTC
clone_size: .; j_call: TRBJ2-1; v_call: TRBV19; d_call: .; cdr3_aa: CASSGLLEFLSYNEQFF; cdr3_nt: TGTGCCAGTAGTGGACTATTGGAGTTTCTTTCCTACAATGAGCAGTTCTTC
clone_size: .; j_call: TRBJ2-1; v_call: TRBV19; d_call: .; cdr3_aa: CASSPLGGIHNEQFF; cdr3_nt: TGTGCCAGTAGTCCATTAGGGGGGATTCACAATGAGCAGTTCTTC
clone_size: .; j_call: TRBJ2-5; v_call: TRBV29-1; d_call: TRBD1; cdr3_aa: CSAVGQAQETQYF; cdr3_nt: TGCAGCGCCGTGGGACAGGCCCAAGAGACCCAGTACTTC
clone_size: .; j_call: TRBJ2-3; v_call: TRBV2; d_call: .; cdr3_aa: CASQSGPTDTQYF; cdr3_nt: TGTGCCAGCCAGAGCGGGCCAACAGATACGCAGTATTTT
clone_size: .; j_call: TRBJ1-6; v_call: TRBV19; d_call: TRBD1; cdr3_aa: CASRGTGWGSPLHF; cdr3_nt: TGTGCCAGTAGGGGGACAGGATGGGGTTCACCCCTCCACTTT
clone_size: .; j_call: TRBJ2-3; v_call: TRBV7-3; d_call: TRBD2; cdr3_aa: CASSLTAGGSTDTQYF; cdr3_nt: TGTGCCAGCAGCTTAACAGCGGGGGGGAGCACAGATACGCAGTATTTT
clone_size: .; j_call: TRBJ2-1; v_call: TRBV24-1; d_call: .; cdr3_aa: CATSDPGLHNEQFF; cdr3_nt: TGTGCCACCAGTGATCCAGGGTTGCACAATGAGCAGTTCTTC
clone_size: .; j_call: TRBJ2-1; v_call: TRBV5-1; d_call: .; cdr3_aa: CASSLAFTTNNEQFF; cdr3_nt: TGCGCCAGCAGCTTGGCTTTTACTACTAACAATGAGCAGTTCTTC
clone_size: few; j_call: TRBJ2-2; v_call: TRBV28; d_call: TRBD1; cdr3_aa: CASSLAQGAGGELFF; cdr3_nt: TGTGCCAGCAGTTTAGCCCAGGGGGCTGGCGGGGAGCTGTTTTTT
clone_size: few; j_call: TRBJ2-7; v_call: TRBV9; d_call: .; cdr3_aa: CASSSGAYEQYF; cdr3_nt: TGTGCCAGCAGTAGCGGCGCCTACGAGCAGTACTTC
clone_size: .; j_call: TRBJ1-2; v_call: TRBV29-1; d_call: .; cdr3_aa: CSGVGPYGYTF; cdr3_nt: TGCAGTGGTGTAGGGCCCTATGGCTACACCTTC
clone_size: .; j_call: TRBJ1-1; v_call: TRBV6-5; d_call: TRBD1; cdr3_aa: CASTWGQGATEAFF; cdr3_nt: TGTGCCAGCACCTGGGGACAGGGGGCAACTGAAGCTTTCTTT
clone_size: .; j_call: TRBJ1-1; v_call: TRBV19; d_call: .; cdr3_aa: CASSSVLGMNTEAFF; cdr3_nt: TGTGCCAGTAGTTCGGTATTGGGTATGAACACTGAAGCTTTCTTT
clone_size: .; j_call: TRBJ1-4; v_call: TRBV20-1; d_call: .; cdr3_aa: CSGAINEKLFF; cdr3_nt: TGCAGTGGAGCGATTAATGAAAAACTGTTTTTT
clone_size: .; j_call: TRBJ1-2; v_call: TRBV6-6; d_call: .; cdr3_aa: CASTFGVGYGYTF; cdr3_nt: TGTGCCAGCACTTTCGGGGTCGGCTATGGCTACACCTTC
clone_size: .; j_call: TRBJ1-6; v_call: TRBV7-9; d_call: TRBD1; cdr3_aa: CASSQGQAYNSPLHF; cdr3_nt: TGTGCCAGCAGCCAGGGACAGGCCTATAATTCACCCCTCCACTTT
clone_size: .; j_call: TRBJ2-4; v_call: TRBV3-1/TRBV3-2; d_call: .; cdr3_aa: CASSQGAPPAKNIQYF; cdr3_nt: TGTGCCAGCAGCCAAGGAGCTCCTCCAGCCAAAAACATTCAGTACTTC
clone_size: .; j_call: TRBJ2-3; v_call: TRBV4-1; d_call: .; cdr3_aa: CASSLVSSPTDTQYF; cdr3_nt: TGCGCCAGCAGCCTGGTCTCTAGCCCCACAGATACGCAGTATTTT